Described below is a single T cell receptor (beta chain) sequence and its context. Its antigen is still unknown. Base-call qualities are not available, and no considerably larger clone is one nucleotide away. V and J are truncated by 6 bases and 4 bases respectively, leaving an intervening sequence of 10 bases. The germline V gene gives CDR1 as SGHRS and CDR2 as YFSETQ. Including cysteine and phenylalanine, the CDR3 has 13 amino acids. Solely the CDR3 DNA is kept, with 39 bases framed from the first base. The donors were healthy, HIV-negative adults with no recently reported acute infections or vaccinations. All donors were Caucasian adults living in Nashville, Tennessee, USA. CD4+ T cells were enriched by magnetic negative selection; naive cells were then positively selected on CD45RA, and the negative fraction formed the memory subset. Blood was obtained by leukapheresis, after which PBMCs were separated by Ficoll-Histopaque density gradient centrifugation and cryopreserved in liquid nitrogen vapor phase. Analytical flow cytometry was used to check the purity and quantity of every magnetically sorted T cell population. Each sorted fraction had its genomic DNA isolated and then quantified by UV absorbance on a Nanodrop 2000c.

Using the deep immunoSEQ assay, TCR CDR3 regions were amplified from genomic DNA by multiplex PCR. Extracted genomic DNA from each cell subset was distributed evenly across all wells of several immunoSEQ 96-well plates, and each plate was treated as a replicate. For sorted subsets, 150 to 200 ng genomic DNA, equal to some 28,000 T cell genomes, was loaded into each replicate PCR. The purified libraries were quantified using a Qubit 3.0 fluorometer, sized with a Bioanalyzer 2100, and then quantified again using the KAPA Library Quantification kit. Each immunoSEQ 96-well plate was sequenced on its own single-read 150-cycle Illumina NextSeq 550 flow cell. From the authors' description of their analysis: The immunoSEQ output contained only junctional sequences without quality scores, so filtering could not match that applied to full-length reads. Sequences were annotated with PyIR, a Python wrapper for IgBLAST v1.9, using IMGT germline references to assign V/J genes and CDR3. Any read was removed if the V/J assignment was weak (E-value above 1e-6), the CDR3 was missing, or the read contained stop codons, out-of-frame junctions, or ambiguous translated residues. A V3J clonotype was defined by an identical inferred V gene, J gene, and CDR3 amino acid sequence. To compute the percentage overlap between repertoires, the number of shared unique clonotypes was divided by the size of the smaller repertoire. Richness of each repertoire was evaluated using RTK rarefaction, the Chao1 estimator, and Recon v2.1 estimates of unobserved clonotypes. Generation probabilities for all TCRbeta clonotypes obtained by the gDNA method from a handful of donors were computed using OLGA. The source is immuneACCESS, and TCRdb retained only in-frame sequences with V and J called. Part of the clones is not carried over; for the studies checked, unresolved V genes explain less than half of this, and the remainder is unexplained. The V and J calls and clone size were taken over from that table, and D and trimming were inferred from the DNA. The sample has roughly 2.5 million clones on record, around nine tenths of them singletons. Under 0.15% of the sample goes to the ten largest clones.

This specimen comes from a study of shared clonotypes between healthy human individuals (dated by TCRdb to about 2020). For the study in its entirety: Three men and a couple of women, aged 18 to 49 years, made up the cohort. Between about 0.8 and 8.9 billion PBMCs per donor were obtained by leukapheresis. For each donor, CD4 naive and CD4 memory were each given three plates, CD8 naive was given two plates, and CD8 memory was given one plate. The study deeply sequenced blood TCR repertoires of about 5 healthy adults to estimate repertoire size and the extent of clonotype sharing between individuals. Libraries were prepared and TCR repertoires were sequenced by different laboratories using diverse techniques, in order to increase sequencing depth and limit assay-specific biases. Study-level results and caveats: Incomplete sequencing was indicated by rarefaction of sorted-subset datasets, despite the large sequencing depth. Sampling was limited to blood, and TCR repertoires in tissue likely differ from TCR repertoires in blood. Larger estimated clonotype richness was generally found for naive subsets than for memory subsets. Based on pairwise subsampling, the degree of clonotype sharing among donors was expected to be affected by sequencing depth. Compared with non-shared clonotypes, the clonotypes found in all four sorted-subset donors had higher generation probabilities. Sharing across a handful of donors was observed for 4.5% to 6.5% of naive CD4, about 4% of naive CD8, 2.3% of memory CD4, and about 0.39% of memory CD8 clonotypes. The small number of donors limited the genetic and exposure-history diversity represented.

Recombination linked TRBV5-1 to TRBJ2-2; the D gene is perhaps TRBD1, on 5 matching bases. This clonotype was obtained from a man aged 18-30 years in good health. The source material was naive CD4+ T cells sorted from blood. The sample's cell subset or site label, in plain terms: CD45RA+ positively selected. The CDR3 amino acid sequence is: CASKAGPTGELFF. At the DNA level, the sequence is TGCGCCAGCAAGGCAGGGCCCACCGGGGAGCTGTTTTTT.